The 24 T cell receptor beta chains below were found in one sample sequenced in a study of blood T cell repertoires in COVID-19. The data were produced by immunoSEQ multiplex PCR, yet TCRdb's version contains in-frame clones alone and is incomplete. The repertoire includes under 400,000 clones, over 85% of them detected once, and 3.5% to 4% sits in the top ten. Material: peripheral blood. These receptors came from a woman aged 55-70 years with COVID-19, enrolled during active disease.

The chain recombines TRBV19 with TRBJ1-1; D remains ambiguous. Between the trimmed V and J ends, which lost 7 bases and 4 bases, there was a span of 16 bases. The CDR3 length is 14 residues. CDR1 is LNHDA and CDR2 is SQIVND in the germline V gene (reference sequence). The CDR3 sequence: CASMSLRGSTEAFF. The CDR3 DNA follows: TGTGCCAGTATGTCTCTCAGAGGGTCCACTGAAGCTTTCTTT.

This clone was detected ten times or more. The chain combines TRBV5-1 with TRBJ2-5, with D maybe TRBD1 (5 bases). V shed 7 bases and J shed 0 bases, with 16 bases lying between them. The CDR3 has 15 residues. In germline, CDR1 is SGHRS, CDR2 YFSETQ. The CDR3 bases are TGCGCCAGCGGCCATTCCAGACAGTACCAAGAGACCCAGTACTTC. Protein: CASGHSRQYQETQYF.

The V call is TRBV28, the J call TRBJ2-6; 7 nucleotides line up with TRBD2. The ends lost 6 bases at V and 3 bases at J; junction bases unmatched: 11. This CDR3 comprises 17 residues. Germline V CDR1 and CDR2: MDHEN, SYDVKM. The CDR3 nucleotides read TGTGCCAGCAGGGGGACTATCCCTTTCGGTGGGGCCAACGTCCTGACTTTC. This encodes CASRGTIPFGGANVLTF.

This clone was observed a single time. This chain joins TRBV7-3 and TRBJ2-3; 10 bases fit TRBD2. Germline lookup yields CDR1 SGHTA and CDR2 FQGTGA. V shed 5 bases and J 5 bases; nucleotides not matched to a gene: 16. The CDR3 consists of 18 residues. In nucleotides, the CDR3 is TGTGCCAGCAGCCTACGAACCCCCAGCGGGGGGGCCCGAGATACGCAGTATTTT. The encoded protein is CASSLRTPSGGARDTQYF.

V gene TRBV3-1 (or the pseudogene TRBV3-2) combines with J gene TRBJ2-2; no clear D. The CDR3 consists of 17 residues. Germline CDR1 and CDR2: LGHDT and YNNKEL (reference sequence). Trimming took 0 bases from V and 6 from J, leaving 17 bases between them. As DNA, the CDR3 is TGTGCCAGCAGCCAAGATTTTTTAGGTCAGGTGGCCGGGGAGCTGTTTTTT. It encodes CASSQDFLGQVAGELFF.

The chain combines TRBV7-2 with TRBJ2-1; 9 bases match TRBD1. CDR3 length equals 18 residues. Germline V lookup: CDR1 SGHTA, CDR2 FQGNSA. V was clipped by 5 bases and J by 10 bases; unmatched bases: 21. CDR3 DNA sequence: TGTGCCAGCAGCACCCCCACCGGGACAGGGAGGGGGGGAGGGGAGCAGTTCTTC. The encoded protein is CASSTPTGTGRGGGEQFF.

The V call is TRBV6-5, the J call TRBJ1-5; D is unclear. The CDR3 runs 13 residues. Germline CDR1 is MNHEY and CDR2 is SVGAGI. V lost 0 bases, J lost 6 bases, and 6 bases lay in between. The CDR3 bases are TGTGCCAGCAGTTACTCGCGACTTCAGCCCCAGCATTTT. It translates to CASSYSRLQPQHF.

This chain uses TRBV28 with TRBJ2-1; 9 bases align to TRBD1. Germline V gives CDR1 MDHEN, CDR2 SYDVKM. V trimming: 1 base; J trimming: 7 bases; junction bases outside the gene matches: 2. The length of the CDR3 is 14 residues. CDR3 coding DNA: TGTGCCAGCAGTTTATCGGGACAGGGAAATGAGCAGTTCTTC. Its translation is CASSLSGQGNEQFF.

The CDR3 protein is CAIRKTGQGFYGYTF. CDR3 DNA: TGTGCCATTAGGAAAACGGGACAGGGTTTTTATGGCTACACCTTC. V usage is TRBV10-3 and J usage is TRBJ1-2; 9 nucleotides match TRBD1. Germline V gene sequence: CDR1 ENHRY, CDR2 SYGVKD. V trimming: 9 bases; J trimming: 5 bases; junction bases outside the gene matches: 13. The CDR3 runs to 15 residues.

The rearrangement uses TRBV29-1 and TRBJ1-4, with TRBD1 identical over 8 bases. The CDR3 runs to 14 residues. The germline CDR1 and CDR2 sequences are SQVTM and ANQGSEA. The junction had 6 bases not matched to a gene; V was cut back by 3 bases and J by 6 bases. For the CDR3, the DNA is TGCAGCGTTGAGTTTGGGACAGGTTATGAAAAACTGTTTTTT. Amino acids: CSVEFGTGYEKLFF.

J is TRBJ2-3 and V is TRBV5-1; D is possibly TRBD2 (6 bases). Between the trimmed V and J ends, which lost 0 bases and 2 bases, there was a span of 13 bases. CDR3 length: 16 residues. Germline V lookup: CDR1 SGHRS, CDR2 YFSETQ. This CDR3 reads CASSLAGGRNTDTQYF. Written as DNA, the CDR3 is TGCGCCAGCAGCTTGGCCGGGGGAAGAAACACAGATACGCAGTATTTT.

The chain combines TRBV2 with TRBJ1-6, with D possibly TRBD1 on 5 matching bases. Germline CDR1 and CDR2: SNHLY and FYNNEI. Trimming stripped 0 bases from V and 10 bases from J, with 16 bases between. The CDR3 spans 16 residues. CDR3: CASSEAGGEKESPLHF. The CDR3 bases are TGTGCCAGCAGTGAAGCGGGAGGGGAAAAGGAGTCACCCCTCCACTTT.

V is TRBV10-3 and J is TRBJ1-6; the D gene is possibly TRBD1 (6 bases). Germline CDR1 is ENHRY and CDR2 is SYGVKD. CDR3 length: 15 residues. The V and J ends lost 3 bases and 3 bases respectively, with 9 bases between them. This CDR3 reads CAISEGQFYNSPLHF. In DNA, the CDR3 is TGTGCCATCAGTGAAGGACAGTTCTATAATTCACCCCTCCACTTT.

This chain uses TRBV25-1 with TRBJ1-2; 8 nucleotides line up with TRBD1. This CDR3 has 16 amino acids. Germline-derived CDR1 and CDR2 are MGHDK and SYGVNS. With 1 base clipped from V and 4 bases from J, the junction kept 8 bases outside the gene matches. CDR3 bases: TGTGCCAGCAGTGAATCCAGGGGGCCCATTGGCTATGGCTACACCTTC. It codes for CASSESRGPIGYGYTF.

CDR3 bases: TGCGCCAGCAGCCCGGACAGCAACTATGGCTACACCTTC. This gives the protein CASSPDSNYGYTF. The V gene is TRBV4-1, the J gene TRBJ1-2; possibly TRBD1 for D (6 bases). Deletions cut 4 bases from V and 2 bases from J, with 8 bases between. Germline V CDR1 and CDR2: MGHRA, YSYEKL. The CDR3 has 13 residues.

The rearrangement links TRBV19 to TRBJ2-1; tentatively, D is TRBD1 (5 bases). With 3 bases removed from V and 10 bases from J, the gap between germline ends came to 10 bases. This CDR3 region has 12 residues. CDR1 LNHDA and CDR2 SQIVND come from the germline V gene (reference sequence). The CDR3 nucleotides read TGTGCCAGTAGTATGGACACCGGGGAGCAGTTCTTC. Its translation: CASSMDTGEQFF.

The rearrangement links TRBV9 to TRBJ1-6, with unresolved D. The germline V gene has CDR1 SGDLS and CDR2 YYNGEE. V lost 3 bases and J lost 8, with 12 bases in between. This CDR3 comprises 14 residues. CDR3 bases: TGTGCCAGCAGCGCAGAGGTCCGAGATTCACCCCTCCACTTT. Residues: CASSAEVRDSPLHF.

The V call is TRBV10-2, the J call TRBJ2-3, with 8 positions matching TRBD1. Germline-derived CDR1 and CDR2 are WSHSY and SAAADI. The CDR3 contains 14 residues. The trim removed 6 bases at V and 3 bases at J, leaving 5 bases unmatched. The CDR3 region has the DNA TGCGCCAGCAGGACGACAGGGGAGACAGATACGCAGTATTTT. It is translated as CASRTTGETDTQYF.

The genes are TRBV14 and TRBJ1-2; D gene uncertain. Germline CDR1 SGHDN, CDR2 FVKESK. The CDR3 is made up of 16 amino acids. Trimming pared 0 bases from V and 5 bases from J, leaving 16 bases between. The CDR3 DNA follows: TGTGCCAGCAGCCAAGATCCTGGCGGCTATCCTTATGGCTACACCTTC. The encoded protein is CASSQDPGGYPYGYTF.

This clone was found once. The rearrangement links TRBV6-5 to TRBJ1-6; 12 bases agree with TRBD1. This CDR3 contains 16 residues. Germline lookup yields CDR1 MNHEY and CDR2 SVGAGI. The V segment lost 2 bases and the J segment 9 bases; nucleotides outside the gene matches: 5. The CDR3 DNA sequence: TGTGCCAGCAGTTACGGGGACAGGGGGCTAACTTCACCCCTCCACTTT. Protein sequence: CASSYGDRGLTSPLHF.

This rearrangement joins TRBV6-6 to TRBJ2-7, with unresolved D. The germline V gene encodes CDR1 MNHNY and CDR2 SVGAGI (reference sequence). Trimming took off 5 bases at V and 0 bases at J, with 5 bases between the two ends. The CDR3 has 12 amino acids. The CDR3 nucleotides are TGTGCCAGCAGTGCGAACTCCTACGAGCAGTACTTC. Its translation: CASSANSYEQYF.

This chain uses TRBV28 with TRBJ1-3; 10 bases line up with TRBD1. Germline trimming cut 5 bases from V and 9 bases from J; bases unmatched to any gene: 13. CDR1 is MDHEN and CDR2 is SYDVKM in the germline V gene. The CDR3 is 16 amino acids. The CDR3 region has the DNA TGTGCCAGCAGTACCGGACAGGGGGTACCACCGGCCACCATATATTTT. This codes for CASSTGQGVPPATIYF.

The chain uses TRBV7-2 and TRBJ2-5, with 11 bases that match TRBD2. The CDR3 has 18 amino acids. Germline V lookup: CDR1 SGHTA, CDR2 FQGNSA. V lost 2 bases and J lost 5; bases outside the gene matches: 13. CDR3 loop: CASSLLLAGAPSKETQYF. CDR3 sequence (DNA): TGTGCCAGCAGCTTACTACTAGCGGGGGCACCCTCCAAGGAGACCCAGTACTTC. Full variable domain (remainder filled in from reference TRBV7-2 and TRBJ2-5): GAGVSQSPSNKVTEKGKDVELRCDPISGHTALYWYRQSLGQGLEFLIYFQGNSAPDKSGLPSDRFSAERTGGSVSTLTIQRTQQEDSAVYLCASSLLLAGAPSKETQYFGPGTRLLVL.

Ten or more counts support this clone. V is TRBV19 and J is TRBJ2-5; the D is unclear. The CDR3 contains 12 residues. Trimming removed 5 bases at V and 1 base at J, with 5 bases between. Per germline, CDR1 LNHDA and CDR2 SQIVND (reference sequence). CDR3 residues: CASSGVQETQYF. CDR3 coding DNA: TGTGCCAGTAGTGGAGTCCAAGAGACCCAGTACTTC. Variable domain in full (rest from reference TRBV19 and TRBJ2-5): DGGITQSPKYLFRKEGQNVTLSCEQNLNHDAMYWYRQDPGQGLRLIYYSQIVNDFQKGDIAEGYSVSREKKESFPLTVTSAQKNPTAFYLCASSGVQETQYFGPGTRLLVL.